This T cell receptor (beta chain) appears in the sequencing data of a study of cytomegalovirus exposure and HLA in healthy donors. General study points: A missense variant in DCLRE1C was later tied to TCR beta V- and J-gene trimming.

The PCR ran on 60 Vbeta and 13 Jbeta primers. This table comes from immunoSEQ multiplex PCR, and its TCRdb copy is limited to in-frame clones, with some not included. The sample has roughly 100,000 clones; over 75% are singletons. Healthy individuals who donated bone marrow served as the donors. For this clone: Its target is unknown.

CDR1 is SGHDN and CDR2 is FVKESK in the germline V gene. The CDR3 is 12 residues long. Trimming shortened V by 0 bases and J by 13 bases, and 7 bases separated the two germline ends. This clonotype was sampled from a female donor in good health and CMV-seropositive. Source material: PBMCs. This chain links TRBV14 with TRBJ2-6, with D maybe TRBD2 (6 bases). The CDR3 DNA reads as TGTGCCAGCAGCCAAGAGGAGGGAGTCCTGACTTTC. This gives the protein CASSQEEGVLTF.